Below, 22 T cell receptor beta chains from the same sample are listed, as sequenced in a study of blood T cells in healthy people across ages. Together with a sample-barcoded 5' primer, a J-beta primer mix was included in a second PCR lasting roughly 6 to 12 cycles. One entry per CDR3 protein results from TCRdb running MiXCR on the 5' RACE reads. The sample lists roughly 1.7 million distinct CDR3 sequences, around 36% occurring once. Sequencing was carried out using blood. These receptors were taken from a woman aged 25 to 39 in good health.

This clonotype has more than one count but fewer than ten. The chain joins TRBV27 to TRBJ1-2; D might be TRBD1 (5 bases). CDR3 size: 15 residues. CDR1 and CDR2 (germline): MNHEY, SMNVEV (reference sequence). With 2 bases removed from V and 8 bases from J, the gap between germline ends came to 18 bases. CDR3 amino acids: CASSLVARAGSGYTF. In DNA form, the CDR3 reads TGTGCCAGCAGTTTAGTGGCCAGGGCAGGGAGCGGCTACACCTTC.

The chain combines TRBV2 with TRBJ2-1; TRBD1 might be the D (5 bases). The germline V gene encodes CDR1 SNHLY and CDR2 FYNNEI. The CDR3 length is 12 residues. The V end was cut by 6 bases, the J end by 7 bases, with 10 bases between. The CDR3 region is CASRQAPNEQFF. CDR3 nucleotide sequence: TGTGCCAGCAGACAGGCCCCGAATGAGCAGTTCTTC. The whole variable domain, filled in from reference TRBV2 and TRBJ2-1, reads EPEVTQTPSHQVTQMGQEVILRCVPISNHLYFYWYRQILGQKVEFLVSFYNNEISEKSEIFDDQFSVERPDGSNFTLKIRSTKLEDSAMYFCASRQAPNEQFFGPGTRLTVL.

This clonotype was recorded many times. The chain recombines TRBV4-1 with TRBJ1-5; D ambiguous. The V and J ends lost 1 base and 4 bases respectively, with 14 bases between them. Germline V CDR1 and CDR2: MGHRA, YSYEKL. The CDR3 covers 16 residues. The CDR3 protein is CASSQGTSLGNQPQHF. CDR3 nucleotides: TGCGCCAGCAGCCAAGGAACTAGCCTAGGGAATCAGCCCCAGCATTTT.

This rearrangement joins TRBV10-3 to TRBJ2-7; D gene ambiguous. Trimming cost V 0 bases and J 5 bases, with 5 bases left between them. Germline values: CDR1 ENHRY, CDR2 SYGVKD. The CDR3 covers 12 residues. The CDR3 DNA follows: TGTGCCATCAGTGAGTCCTCAGACGAGCAGTACTTC. It codes for CAISESSDEQYF.

With regard to this clonotype: Possible read error: a much larger clone is one base away. The chain joins TRBV5-1 to TRBJ2-5; 7 bases are a match to TRBD1. The J call is doubtful: the DNA matches TRBJ2-7 better. There are 14 residues in the CDR3. Germline V gives CDR1 SGHRS, CDR2 YFSETQ. The CDR3 DNA follows: TGCGCCAGCGGCTCAGATAGGGGGCACAACGAGCAGTACTTC. Translation: CASGSDRGHNEQYF.

In its sample, this clonotype was seen a few times. The J gene is TRBJ2-7, the V gene TRBV4-2; unclear D gene. The CDR3 totals 14 residues. CDR1 is LGHNA and CDR2 is YNFKEQ in the germline V gene. V lost 0 bases to trimming and J lost 0 bases, with 6 bases between them. CDR3 coding DNA: TGTGCCAGCAGCCAAGAACCGGACTCCTACGAGCAGTACTTC. Translated: CASSQEPDSYEQYF.

This clonotype appeared many times. Germline and junction disagree at one end, which may indicate a read error. The CDR3 nucleotides read TGCGCCAGCAGCCAAGAAGGGGCCGGATCCTACGAGCAGTACTTC. Translated, it gives CASSQEGAGSYEQYF. The chain employs TRBV4-2 and TRBJ2-7, with D maybe TRBD1 (5 bases). The CDR3 runs 15 residues. CDR1 is LGHNA and CDR2 is YNFKEQ in the germline V gene.

About this clonotype: A read error is possible here, since a much larger clone lies one base away. The genes are TRBV4-1 and TRBJ2-1; 15 nucleotides line up with TRBD2. The germline gives CDR1 MGHRA, CDR2 YSYEKL. The CDR3 is 15 residues long. With V trimmed by 5 bases and J by 8 bases, 4 bases remained unmatched. The CDR3 region has the DNA TGCGCCAGCAGCATGGGACTAGCGGGAGGCTATGAGCAGTTCTTC. Its protein product is CASSMGLAGGYEQFF.

The chain recombines TRBV5-1 with TRBJ2-5; tentative D call: TRBD1 (5 bases). This CDR3 has 16 residues. V dropped 0 bases and J dropped 2 bases, with 14 bases sitting between them. Germline V CDR1 and CDR2: SGHRS, YFSETQ. The CDR3 DNA reads TGCGCCAGCAGCTTGGCCGGGCAGGGTGCACAAGAGACCCAGTACTTC. Its protein is CASSLAGQGAQETQYF.

The sample holds a few counts of this clonotype. The chain joins TRBV10-3 to TRBJ2-3, with a possible D match to TRBD1 (5 bases). Deletions cut 3 bases from V and 0 bases from J, with 7 bases between. Per germline, CDR1 ENHRY and CDR2 SYGVKD. The CDR3 totals 14 residues. The CDR3 sequence: CAISDPGSTDTQYF. The CDR3 DNA reads as TGTGCCATCAGTGACCCAGGGAGCACAGATACGCAGTATTTT.

The chain carries TRBV20-1 and TRBJ2-7; 11 nucleotides agree with TRBD2. The CDR3 has 17 residues. Per germline, CDR1 DFQATT and CDR2 SNEGSKA (reference sequence). V gave up 5 bases and J gave up 3 bases; unmatched junction bases: 15. CDR3 residues: CSARWGLAETGSYEQYF. CDR3 nucleotides: TGCAGTGCTCGTTGGGGACTAGCGGAAACTGGCAGCTACGAGCAGTACTTC.

This clonotype has a count of ten or more. This sequence joins TRBV7-9 and TRBJ2-5, with D unresolved. There are 14 residues in the CDR3. Trimming left V 5 bases short and J 0 bases short, with 10 bases between. Germline values: CDR1 SEHNR, CDR2 FQNEAQ (reference sequence). The CDR3 DNA is TGTGCCAGCAGCCGAGCCACGGACCAAGAGACCCAGTACTTC. This gives the protein CASSRATDQETQYF.

The sample holds a few counts of this clonotype. CDR3 sequence reads: CASSRTMGQDGGYTF. DNA of the CDR3: TGTGCCAGCAGCCGTACGATGGGACAGGACGGCGGCTACACCTTC. The chain carries TRBV7-9 and TRBJ1-2, with 8 bases lining up with TRBD1. The germline V gene encodes CDR1 SEHNR and CDR2 FQNEAQ (reference sequence). The V gene end was trimmed by 5 bases and the J gene end by 8 bases; junction bases not matched to a gene: 13. The CDR3 has 15 residues. Full variable domain (outside the CDR3, taken from reference TRBV7-9 and TRBJ1-2): DTGVSQNPRHKITKRGQNVTFRCDPISEHNRLYWYRQTLGQGPEFLTYFQNEAQLEKSRLLSDRFSAERPKGSFSTLEIQRTEQGDSAMYLCASSRTMGQDGGYTFGSGTRLTVV.

This clonotype has only a few counts. The rearrangement links TRBV2 to TRBJ2-7; D may match TRBD1 or TRBD2 (6 bases each). This CDR3 contains 14 residues. The germline gives CDR1 SNHLY, CDR2 FYNNEI. Trimming shortened V by 5 bases and J by 2 bases, and 13 bases separated the two germline ends. The CDR3 protein is CASSRGGSTYEQYF. The CDR3 coding sequence is TGTGCCAGCAGTCGAGGGGGGTCTACCTACGAGCAGTACTTC.

The chain links TRBV30 to TRBJ2-7, with 7 bases aligning to TRBD1. The V gene end was trimmed by 2 bases and the J gene end by 6 bases; junction bases not matched to a gene: 4. The CDR3 is made up of 12 amino acids. Germline assignment: CDR1 GTSNPN and CDR2 SVGIG (reference sequence). CDR3 sequence (DNA): TGTGCCTGGAGTCGACAGGGTTCCGAGCAGTACTTC. Amino acids: CAWSRQGSEQYF.

The chain carries TRBV7-9 and TRBJ2-7; D gene ambiguous. Between the trimmed V and J ends, which lost 8 bases and 3 bases, there was a span of 8 bases. CDR1 and CDR2 from the germline V gene are SEHNR and FQNEAQ (reference sequence). CDR3 size: 11 residues. CDR3 region: CASVSLYEQYF. DNA for the CDR3: TGTGCCAGCGTCTCCCTCTACGAGCAGTACTTC.

The chain joins TRBV9 to TRBJ1-1, with D tentatively TRBD1 (5 bases). CDR1 is SGDLS and CDR2 is YYNGEE in the germline V gene. CDR3 length equals 13 residues. The V and J ends lost 5 bases and 7 bases respectively, with 15 bases between them. CDR3 protein: CASSAGPGSEAFF. CDR3 in DNA: TGTGCCAGCAGTGCGGGACCGGGGAGTGAAGCTTTCTTT. Variable domain in full (rest from reference TRBV9 and TRBJ1-1): DSGVTQTPKHLITATGQRVTLRCSPRSGDLSVYWYQQSLDQGLQFLIQYYNGEERAKGNILERFSAQQFPDLHSELNLSSLELGDSALYFCASSAGPGSEAFFGQGTRLTVV.

Concerning this clonotype: A junction boundary mismatches the germline segment, possibly from a read error. The chain is built from TRBV11-2 and TRBJ2-1; either TRBD1 or TRBD2 may fit D (6 bases each). Germline CDR1 is SGHAT and CDR2 is FQNNGV. The CDR3 has 16 amino acids. Here the CDR3 reads CASSLGRGRSYDEQFF. The CDR3, as DNA: TGTGCCAGCAGCTTAGGACGGGGGCGCTCCTACGATGAGCAGTTCTTC. Full variable domain (outside the CDR3, taken from reference TRBV11-2 and TRBJ2-1): EAGVAQSPRYKIIEKRQSVAFWCNPISGHATLYWYQQILGQGPKLLIQFQNNGVVDDSQLPKDRFSAERLKGVDSTLKIQPAKLEDSAVYLCASSLGRGRSYDEQFFGPGTRLTVL.

This clonotype was seen repeatedly, ten times or more. The rearrangement links TRBV29-1 to TRBJ2-7, with TRBD2 matching over 7 bases. V dropped 4 bases and J dropped 2; count of bases not matched to a gene: 5. The CDR3 extends over 13 amino acids. Germline CDR1 and CDR2: SQVTM and ANQGSEA. The CDR3 reads CSVVSGGPYEQYF. CDR3 coding DNA: TGCAGCGTTGTCTCGGGAGGCCCCTACGAGCAGTACTTC.

The chain has TRBV9 and TRBJ2-1, with 10 bases that match TRBD2. The CDR3 spans 15 residues. The V gene's germline CDR1 is SGDLS and CDR2 YYNGEE. Germline trimming cut 6 bases from V and 6 bases from J; bases unmatched to any gene: 9. CDR3: CASTLAGVSVNEQFF. CDR3 sequence (DNA): TGTGCCAGCACCCTAGCGGGAGTCTCGGTCAATGAGCAGTTCTTC.

This clonotype has a count of ten or more. The chain combines TRBV12-3 or TRBV12-4 with TRBJ2-1; 8 bases are shared with TRBD2. Trimming at V came to 6 bases and at J to 8 bases, leaving 3 bases not matched to a gene. The CDR3 spans 12 residues. The CDR3 DNA is TGTGCCAGCAGCCGGACTAGCCATGAGCAGTTCTTC. Translation gives CASSRTSHEQFF.

This clonotype occurred many times. It may be a read error: a sequence one base away is much more abundant. The rearrangement joins TRBV7-9 to TRBJ2-3; D gene ambiguous. The CDR3 has 12 residues. The germline CDR1 and CDR2 sequences are SEHNR and FQNEAQ (reference sequence). V was clipped by 5 bases and J by 2 bases, with 5 bases between them. CDR3 nucleotides: TGTGCCAGCAGCACAAACACAGATACGCAGTATTTT. It translates to CASSTNTDTQYF.